The 12 T cell receptor beta chains given below trace back to one sample, sequenced in a study of control samples from healthy donors and cancer patients. Sequencing used immunoSEQ multiplex PCR; TCRdb keeps in-frame clones, though not all of them. The sample has roughly 170,000 clones, 94% seen once; the top ten hold approximately 1.5%. Specimen: blood. All receptors derive from a woman aged 18-29 years in good health.

The V and J genes are TRBV19 and TRBJ1-2; D perhaps matches TRBD1 (5 bases). Germline V gene lookup returns CDR1 LNHDA and CDR2 SQIVND (reference sequence). V shed 4 bases and J shed 3 bases, with 15 bases lying between them. This CDR3 has 15 residues. The CDR3 nucleotides read TGTGCCAGTAGTAAACACGGAGGGGTGGACTATGGCTACACCTTC. It codes for CASSKHGGVDYGYTF.

This chain joins TRBV6-2 or TRBV6-3 and TRBJ2-1; TRBD1 aligns across 8 bases. Losses at the gene ends were 6 bases for V and 7 bases for J; bases not matched to a gene: 8. From germline, CDR1 is MNHEY and CDR2 SVGEGT. The CDR3 is 14 residues long. The CDR3 sequence is CASSLPGQANEQFF. The CDR3 DNA sequence: TGTGCCAGCAGCTTGCCGGGACAGGCTAATGAGCAGTTCTTC.

The chain joins TRBV7-9 to TRBJ2-2; the D is unclear. CDR3 length: 15 amino acids. Germline values: CDR1 SEHNR, CDR2 FQNEAQ (reference sequence). V lost 5 bases, J lost 1 base, and 11 bases lay in between. CDR3 in DNA: TGTGCCAGCAGCCACCGGGCTGGGAACACCGGGGAGCTGTTTTTT. This translates into CASSHRAGNTGELFF.

The sample holds one count of this clone. This rearrangement joins TRBV19 to TRBJ1-1; 9 bases are a match to TRBD1. The CDR3 is 13 residues long. V shed 8 bases and J 6 bases; nucleotides not matched to a gene: 7. Per the germline V gene, CDR1 is LNHDA and CDR2 is SQIVND (reference sequence). The CDR3 sequence is CASRQGGMSEAFF. The DNA for the CDR3 is TGTGCCAGTCGACAGGGGGGGATGTCTGAAGCTTTCTTT. The complete variable domain, with remaining parts taken from reference TRBV19 and TRBJ1-1, reads DGGITQSPKYLFRKEGQNVTLSCEQNLNHDAMYWYRQDPGQGLRLIYYSQIVNDFQKGDIAEGYSVSREKKESFPLTVTSAQKNPTAFYLCASRQGGMSEAFFGQGTRLTVV.

Comments on this clone: Other DNA sequences within the sample encode an identical CDR3. V and J are TRBV7-2 and TRBJ1-2; TRBD1 is a possible D gene (6 bases). Germline V lookup: CDR1 SGHTA, CDR2 FQGNSA. V lost 5 bases and J lost 1, with 8 bases in between. The CDR3 runs to 13 residues. CDR3 loop: CASSPQGNYGYTF. CDR3 coding DNA: TGTGCCAGCAGCCCACAGGGTAACTATGGCTACACCTTC.

This clone appeared once. CDR3 sequence: CASSQDLGTSPYNSPLHF. DNA for the CDR3: TGCGCCAGCAGCCAAGATCTAGGAACTTCCCCTTATAATTCACCCCTCCACTTT. V and J are TRBV4-1 and TRBJ1-6, with D uncertain. V lost 0 bases and J 4 bases, leaving 16 bases between the germline ends. The CDR3 loop spans 18 amino acids. Germline lookup yields CDR1 MGHRA and CDR2 YSYEKL.

The gene calls are TRBV28 and TRBJ1-6; the match to TRBD1 covers 8 bases. Per the germline V gene, CDR1 is MDHEN and CDR2 is SYDVKM. The CDR3 contains 15 residues. Trimming cost V 6 bases and J 7 bases; bases outside gene matches: 8. CDR3 sequence reads: CASRRKQGGNSPLHF. Written as DNA, the CDR3 is TGTGCCAGCAGGCGAAAACAGGGGGGGAATTCACCCCTCCACTTT.

V gene TRBV10-2 combines with J gene TRBJ1-4; TRBD1 agrees at 11 bases. Per the germline V gene, CDR1 is WSHSY and CDR2 is SAAADI. CDR3 length: 19 residues. Trimming at V came to 0 bases and at J to 0 bases, leaving 6 bases not matched to a gene. This CDR3 is CASSESGQGGSATNEKLFF. The CDR3 bases are TGCGCCAGCAGTGAGTCGGGACAGGGGGGGAGCGCAACTAATGAAAAACTGTTTTTT.

The rearrangement uses TRBV6-5 and TRBJ1-2; 8 nucleotides agree with TRBD1. Germline CDR1 and CDR2: MNHEY and SVGAGI. The length of the CDR3 is 15 residues. The junction had 5 bases not matched to a gene; V was cut back by 5 bases and J by 0 bases. CDR3 bases: TGTGCCAGCAGTCCGATACAGGGGGCTAACTATGGCTACACCTTC. It encodes CASSPIQGANYGYTF.

The chain is built from TRBV9 and TRBJ1-5, with D perhaps matching TRBD1 (6 bases). The V end was cut by 3 bases, the J end by 3 bases, with 7 bases between. The germline V gene has CDR1 SGDLS and CDR2 YYNGEE. The CDR3 is made up of 13 amino acids. CDR3 residues: CASSAGHNQPQHF. The CDR3 DNA sequence: TGTGCCAGCAGCGCGGGACACAATCAGCCCCAGCATTTT.

The J gene is TRBJ1-1, the V gene TRBV29-1; no definite D call. The ends were cut back, 6 bases at V and 0 bases at J, with 11 bases in the middle. CDR3 size: 13 residues. The germline V gene encodes CDR1 SQVTM and CDR2 ANQGSEA. CDR3 in amino acids: CSVSDWVNTEAFF. DNA of the CDR3: TGCAGCGTCTCTGACTGGGTGAACACTGAAGCTTTCTTT.

The chain employs TRBV12-3 or TRBV12-4 and TRBJ1-5, with TRBD1 matching over 9 bases. With V trimmed by 6 bases and J by 7 bases, 4 bases remained unmatched. The CDR3 is 13 residues long. CDR3 nucleotides: TGTGCCAGCAGGGGGACAGGGTACCAGCCCCAGCATTTT. The encoded protein is CASRGTGYQPQHF.